The 14 T cell receptor beta chains in this list originate from one sample, sequenced in a study of T cell clonotyping in hematopoietic cell transplantation. Time point here: recipient sample about 28 days before transplant, after cytoreduction. The data were produced by immunoSEQ multiplex PCR, yet TCRdb's version contains in-frame clones alone and is incomplete. Of about 41,000 clones detected, approximately 80% appear once; the ten largest clones hold about 5.4%. The source was peripheral blood mononuclear cells, collected before stem cell transplant. These receptor sequences come from a man aged 55 to 70 with myelodysplastic syndrome. Some clones in this sample may be carry-over from other donors' samples.

The chain carries TRBV19 and TRBJ1-6, with D uncertain. Trimming left V 2 bases short and J 11 bases short, with 13 bases between. Germline-derived CDR1 and CDR2 are LNHDA and SQIVND (reference sequence). This CDR3 spans 14 amino acids. The CDR3 DNA reads as TGTGCCAGTAGTATAAATGGGGAGTGGACACCCCTCCACTTT. Encoded protein: CASSINGEWTPLHF.

The V gene is TRBV6-5, the J gene TRBJ2-3; perhaps D is TRBD1 or TRBD2 (5 bases each). Germline CDR1 is MNHEY and CDR2 is SVGAGI. With 6 bases removed from V and 1 base from J, the gap between germline ends came to 14 bases. The CDR3 is 15 amino acids. The CDR3 loop is CASSSLGRGTDTQYF. CDR3 in DNA: TGTGCCAGCAGCTCTTTGGGACGGGGCACAGATACGCAGTATTTT.

The V gene is TRBV7-8, the J gene TRBJ1-2, with 9 bases identical to TRBD1. The germline gives CDR1 SGHVS, CDR2 FQNEAQ. V trimming: 5 bases; J trimming: 7 bases; junction bases outside the gene matches: 8. The CDR3 loop spans 14 amino acids. Here the CDR3 reads CASSPTGGFFGYTF. The CDR3 DNA reads as TGTGCCAGCAGCCCCACAGGGGGCTTTTTTGGCTACACCTTC.

Of note for this clone: Other DNA sequences from this sample encode an identical CDR3 as well. The chain couples TRBV5-1 to TRBJ2-1, with D perhaps matching TRBD2 (7 bases). V dropped 0 bases and J dropped 2 bases, with 9 bases sitting between them. The CDR3 runs 15 residues. Germline V gives CDR1 SGHRS, CDR2 YFSETQ. This CDR3 reads CASSLEGGAYNEQFF. In nucleotides, the CDR3 is TGCGCCAGCAGCTTGGAAGGGGGGGCCTACAATGAGCAGTTCTTC.

The V gene is TRBV5-8, the J gene TRBJ2-2; 9 nucleotides agree with TRBD2. The CDR3 extends over 17 amino acids. V gave up 1 base and J gave up 1 base; unmatched junction bases: 5. Germline assignment: CDR1 SGHTS and CDR2 YDEGEE. CDR3 coding DNA: TGTGCCAGCAGCTTGTCCCTAGCGGGGATGAACACCGGGGAGCTGTTTTTT. It specifies CASSLSLAGMNTGELFF.

The sample holds a few counts of this clone. The chain carries TRBV19 and TRBJ1-1; D not resolved. The germline V and J ends were trimmed by 7 bases and 2 bases, with 14 bases remaining between them. The CDR3 is made up of 14 amino acids. CDR1 LNHDA and CDR2 SQIVND come from the germline V gene (reference sequence). In nucleotides, the CDR3 is TGTGCCAGTACCCATGGGAGAGCCAACACTGAAGCTTTCTTT. Its translation: CASTHGRANTEAFF.

The genes are TRBV18 and TRBJ1-1; D unresolved. Germline-derived CDR1 and CDR2 are KGHSH and LQKENI. The CDR3 spans 15 residues. The V end was cut by 1 base, the J end by 0 bases, with 9 bases between. CDR3 nucleotides: TGTGCCAGCTCACCACAGCCTGGGTTGAACACTGAAGCTTTCTTT. Translation gives CASSPQPGLNTEAFF.

V gene TRBV6-6 combines with J gene TRBJ1-2; no clear D gene. Deletions cut 4 bases from V and 4 bases from J, with 10 bases between. Germline CDR1 and CDR2: MNHNY and SVGAGI (reference sequence). This CDR3 is 13 amino acids long. The CDR3 loop reads CASSLTEVYGYTF. The CDR3 DNA reads as TGTGCCAGCAGTTTGACCGAAGTCTATGGCTACACCTTC.

The chain joins TRBV30 to TRBJ1-4, with TRBD1 as a possible D gene (5 bases). This CDR3 spans 18 amino acids. V lost 0 bases and J lost 7, with 24 bases in between. The V gene's germline CDR1 is GTSNPN and CDR2 SVGIG (reference sequence). In nucleotides, the CDR3 is TGTGCCTGGAGTGTAAGGTCCGTCGTGGACATAGACCGTGAAAAACTGTTTTTT. Translated, it gives CAWSVRSVVDIDREKLFF. The variable domain in full, completed from reference TRBV30 and TRBJ1-4, reads SQTIHQWPATLVQPVGSPLSLECTVEGTSNPNLYWYRQAAGRGLQLLFYSVGIGQISSEVPQNLSASRPQDRQFILSSKKLLLSDSGFYLCAWSVRSVVDIDREKLFFGSGTQLSVL.

The gene calls are TRBV5-6 and TRBJ1-5, with D uncertain. Trimming pared 1 base from V and 3 bases from J, leaving 8 bases between. CDR1 is SGHDT, CDR2 YYEEEE, per germline. The CDR3 sequence is 14 residues long. CDR3 DNA: TGTGCCAGCAGCTTGTTAGGGTTCAATCAGCCCCAGCATTTT. Protein product: CASSLLGFNQPQHF.

V usage is TRBV6-5 and J usage is TRBJ2-2; the D gene is possibly TRBD1 (6 bases). This CDR3 spans 15 amino acids. With 6 bases removed from V and 2 bases from J, the gap between germline ends came to 13 bases. The germline CDR1 and CDR2 sequences are MNHEY and SVGAGI. The CDR3 reads CASSVDRRNTGELFF. The CDR3 DNA follows: TGTGCCAGCAGCGTTGACAGGAGAAACACCGGGGAGCTGTTTTTT.

The V call is TRBV6-6, the J call TRBJ2-7; TRBD2 aligns across 11 bases. The CDR3 extends over 16 amino acids. The J segment lost 1 base and the V segment lost 2 bases, leaving 4 bases of the junction unmatched. The germline gives CDR1 MNHNY, CDR2 SVGAGI (reference sequence). The CDR3 region has the DNA TGTGCCAGCAGTTACCTCCTAGCGGGGGGTTCCTACGAGCAGTACTTC. Translated, it gives CASSYLLAGGSYEQYF.

This CDR3 reads CASSLPQGGRGYEQYF. CDR3 bases: TGTGCCAGCAGTTTACCACAGGGGGGAAGGGGGTACGAGCAGTACTTC. V usage is TRBV28 and J usage is TRBJ2-7, with 8 bases that match TRBD1. The CDR3 is 16 amino acids. J was trimmed by 4 bases and V by 2 bases; bases with no gene match: 10. Germline V gene data show CDR1 as MDHEN and CDR2 as SYDVKM.

The CDR3 loop reads CASSPGTSGGYSDTQYF. CDR3 sequence (DNA): TGTGCCAGCAGCCCCGGGACTAGCGGGGGCTATTCGGATACGCAGTATTTT. V and J are TRBV5-8 and TRBJ2-3, with 14 positions matching TRBD2. V was clipped by 4 bases and J by 6 bases; unmatched bases: 10. CDR3 length: 17 residues. The germline CDR1 and CDR2 sequences are SGHTS and YDEGEE. Full variable domain (rest looked up from reference TRBV5-8 and TRBJ2-3): EAGVTQSPTHLIKTRGQQATLRCSPISGHTSVYWYQQALGLGLQFLLWYDEGEERNRGNFPPRFSGRQFPNYSSELNVNALELEDSALYLCASSPGTSGGYSDTQYFGPGTRLTVL.